The next 18 T cell receptor beta chains were all read from a single sample in a study of CD8+CD57+ T cells in acquired aplastic anemia. The template for TCR beta VDJ and CDR3 sequence profiling was genomic DNA. TCRdb re-derived calls from the reads in MiXCR, one entry per CDR3 protein. Found here are 90,000 to 150,000 distinct CDR3 sequences, 45% to 60% of them singletons; the top ten hold about 29%. For sequencing, patients were chosen who had shown expansion of CD8+CD57+ cells by flow cytometry. The sequenced material came from sorted CD4+, CD8+, or CD8+CD57+ T cells (not recorded which) from PBMCs. Every receptor here comes from a human donor with aplastic anemia.

A remark on this clonotype: The junction and the germline gene differ at one end; a read error may be behind it. The chain links TRBV19 to TRBJ2-3, with 15 bases aligning to TRBD2. The CDR3 is made up of 17 amino acids. Germline V gives CDR1 LNHDA, CDR2 SQIVND (reference sequence). The CDR3 loop is CASNHPGLAGGTGTQYF. CDR3 nucleotide sequence: TGTGCCAGTAACCATCCGGGACTAGCGGGGGGAACAGGTACGCAGTATTTT.

This clonotype was seen many times. The chain's CDR3 is CASGRGTNTIYF. Written as DNA, the CDR3 is TGTGCCAGCGGCCGCGGGACAAACACCATATATTTT. The chain recombines TRBV7-2 with TRBJ1-3; possible D gene TRBD1, 5 bases. V was cut by 8 bases and J by 6 bases, with 11 bases left in between. This CDR3 region has 12 residues. Germline V gene lookup returns CDR1 SGHTA and CDR2 FQGNSA.

The J gene is TRBJ2-5, the V gene TRBV7-6; D gene uncertain. Matching the DNA end better, TRBJ2-7 makes the J call doubtful. CDR1 is SGHVS, CDR2 FNYEAQ, per germline. This CDR3 has 14 residues. CDR3 nucleotide sequence: TGTGCCAGCAGCCCACGTCCAAGCACCTACGAGCAGTACTTC. It encodes CASSPRPSTYEQYF.

The V gene is TRBV7-9, the J gene TRBJ2-7; D unclear. Between the trimmed V and J ends, which lost 5 bases and 2 bases, there was a span of 13 bases. CDR1 is SEHNR, CDR2 FQNEAQ, per germline (reference sequence). The CDR3 has 14 residues. The CDR3 protein is CASSVHSFPYEQYF. In nucleotides, the CDR3 is TGTGCCAGCAGCGTTCATAGCTTCCCCTACGAGCAGTACTTC.

V is TRBV7-9 and J is TRBJ2-5; a possible D gene is TRBD1 (6 bases). The CDR3 consists of 14 residues. Germline values: CDR1 SEHNR, CDR2 FQNEAQ (reference sequence). The germline V and J ends were trimmed by 10 bases and 5 bases, with 20 bases remaining between them. The CDR3 sequence is CATRTEGGQETQYF. CDR3 coding DNA: TGTGCCACCCGCACCGAAGGGGGTCAGGAGACCCAGTACTTC.

This chain joins TRBV15 and TRBJ2-7, with D uncertain. V was cut by 3 bases and J by 3 bases, with 15 bases left in between. Germline V gives CDR1 LNHNV, CDR2 YYDKDF (reference sequence). The CDR3 has 15 residues. Written as DNA, the CDR3 is TGTGCCACCAGCAGGACCTCGGGTGGAATCTACGAGCAGTACTTC. This sequence encodes CATSRTSGGIYEQYF.

This clonotype appeared a few times. V gene TRBV7-9 combines with J gene TRBJ2-3; D gene unclear. The CDR3 extends over 12 amino acids. Germline V gives CDR1 SEHNR, CDR2 FQNEAQ (reference sequence). V was shortened by 6 bases and J by 4 bases, with 8 bases between the two germline ends. This CDR3 is CASRYLADTQYF. In DNA form, the CDR3 reads TGTGCCAGCAGATACCTCGCAGATACGCAGTATTTT.

This clonotype was seen a handful of times. The V and J genes are TRBV19 and TRBJ1-5; D is unclear. CDR1 and CDR2 (germline): LNHDA, SQIVND (reference sequence). V dropped 4 bases and J dropped 1 base, with 11 bases sitting between them. This CDR3 is built from 15 residues. CDR3 region: CASSTYRPSNQPQHF. CDR3 coding DNA: TGTGCCAGTAGTACCTATCGCCCAAGCAATCAGCCCCAGCATTTT.

This clonotype was found once. The chain employs TRBV20-1 and TRBJ1-2; 8 nucleotides line up with TRBD1. This CDR3 has 13 residues. Germline V lookup: CDR1 DFQATT, CDR2 SNEGSKA (reference sequence). Trimming cost V 6 bases and J 8 bases; bases outside gene matches: 11. CDR3 sequence (DNA): TGCAGTGCCCGTATGACAGGGGCTACAGGCTACACCTTC. This encodes CSARMTGATGYTF.

By its share, this clonotype is medium-sized. V usage is TRBV9 and J usage is TRBJ2-7, with 14 bases matching TRBD2. J was trimmed by 3 bases and V by 3 bases; bases with no gene match: 2. CDR3 size: 15 residues. Germline CDR1 is SGDLS and CDR2 is YYNGEE. CDR3 region: CASSDGTSGSYEQYF. The CDR3 coding sequence is TGTGCCAGCAGCGACGGGACTAGCGGGAGCTACGAGCAGTACTTC.

Worth noting for this clonotype: Since no conserved phenylalanine or tryptophan closes the CDR3, a read error is the likely cause. This sequence joins TRBV7-9 and TRBJ2-2; D unresolved. The length of the CDR3 is 12 residues. From germline, CDR1 is SEHNR and CDR2 FQNEAQ (reference sequence). Trimming shortened V by 6 bases and J by 2 bases, and 4 bases separated the two germline ends. CDR3 sequence (DNA): TGTGCCAGCAGGATAAACACCGGGGAGCTGTTTTAT. Its translation is CASRINTGELFY.

This clonotype appeared a single time. The chain combines TRBV12-3 or TRBV12-4 with TRBJ2-7, with 11 bases that match TRBD2. The CDR3 consists of 14 residues. V was clipped by 5 bases and J by 5 bases; unmatched bases: 5. The CDR3 protein is CASSRTSGFHEQYF. CDR3 sequence (DNA): TGTGCCAGCAGTCGGACTAGCGGGTTCCACGAGCAGTACTTC.

A word on this clonotype: Since a much larger clone is just one base distant, this may be a read error. This chain joins TRBV5-6 and TRBJ1-2; D is undetermined. CDR1 and CDR2 (germline): SGHDT, YYEEEE. This CDR3 has 16 amino acids. Trimming cost V 10 bases and J 6 bases, with 28 bases left between them. The CDR3 is CAELPDALAVNHGYTF. CDR3 nucleotide sequence: TGTGCCGAGCTTCCTGACGCCCTTGCAGTCAACCATGGCTACACCTTC.

There are many counts of this clonotype. J is TRBJ1-1 and V is TRBV19, with D possibly TRBD1 on 5 matching bases. The germline V gene has CDR1 LNHDA and CDR2 SQIVND (reference sequence). The CDR3 length is 13 residues. V lost 4 bases, J lost 3 bases, and 9 bases lay in between. The DNA of the CDR3 is TGTGCCAGTAGTAAGACAGTTTACACTGAAGCTTTCTTT. Residues: CASSKTVYTEAFF.

The CDR3 loop reads CASSPSDGTDTQYF. In DNA form, the CDR3 reads TGTGCCAGCAGCCCCTCGGACGGGACAGATACGCAGTATTTT. The chain links TRBV7-2 to TRBJ2-3; D is unclear. The CDR3 runs to 14 residues. The germline V gene encodes CDR1 SGHTA and CDR2 FQGNSA. The V end was cut by 5 bases, the J end by 3 bases, with 12 bases between.

The chain combines TRBV20-1 with TRBJ2-7; D is ambiguous. The germline V and J ends were trimmed by 1 base and 6 bases, with 19 bases remaining between them. The length of the CDR3 is 15 residues. Germline CDR1 is DFQATT and CDR2 is SNEGSKA (reference sequence). In DNA, the CDR3 is TGCAGTGCTAGAGCAGTTGCGGCAGCCCTGAGCGAGCAGTACTTC. Its protein product is CSARAVAAALSEQYF.

The J gene is TRBJ1-2, the V gene TRBV20-1; D is unresolved. The V end was cut by 6 bases, the J end by 5 bases, with 16 bases between. This CDR3 contains 13 residues. Germline CDR1 and CDR2: DFQATT and SNEGSKA (reference sequence). Here the CDR3 DNA reads TGCAGTGCCCAGAGAGGAGGACCGTATGGCTACACCTTC. The encoded protein is CSAQRGGPYGYTF.

The chain employs TRBV7-8 and TRBJ2-3; D call uncertain. Germline V gene sequence: CDR1 SGHVS, CDR2 FQNEAQ. The CDR3 is 12 residues long. With 1 base removed from V and 6 bases from J, the gap between germline ends came to 5 bases. CDR3 bases: TGTGCCAGCAGCTTAGAGTGGGATACGCAGTATTTT. Its protein is CASSLEWDTQYF. Looking up the rest from reference TRBV7-8 and TRBJ2-3 gives the full variable domain: GAGVSQSPRYKVAKRGQDVALRCDPISGHVSLFWYQQALGQGPEFLTYFQNEAQLDKSGLPSDRFFAERPEGSVSTLKIQRTQQEDSAVYLCASSLEWDTQYFGPGTRLTVL.